Detailed here is one T cell receptor (beta chain). As yet, its antigen is unknown. TCRbeta library preparation incorporated unique molecular identifiers. MiXCR, run by TCRdb on the PCR reads, gives a single entry per CDR3 protein. The sample has 350,000 to 500,000 distinct CDR3 sequences, around two fifths seen once. V trimming: 4 bases; J trimming: 3 bases; junction bases outside the gene matches: 7. The CDR3 totals 15 residues. From germline, CDR1 is MNHEY and CDR2 SVGAGI. This sample is part of a study of T-cell reconstitution after alpha-beta-depleted transplantation in children. Findings of the study overall: The study reportedly traced alpha-beta T cells about two months after transplant to several hundred expanded graft clones. A year post-transplant, T-cell counts and diversity derived mostly from newly produced T cells.

The J gene is TRBJ2-7, the V gene TRBV6-5, with TRBD1 matching 9 bases. This TCR derives from a girl aged 2-10 years with aplastic anemia, due to receive a stem cell transplant. Sample: PBMCs, taken before TCRalphabeta/CD19-depleted stem cell transplant. The CDR3 sequence is CASSSKQGAHYEQYF. CDR3 sequence (DNA): TGTGCCAGCAGTTCCAAACAGGGGGCCCACTACGAGCAGTACTTC.